Each of the 5 T cell receptor beta chains below was sequenced from the same sample in a study of T cell changes during pregnancy in multiple sclerosis. Measured with immunoSEQ multiplex PCR; TCRdb has only the in-frame clones, and not every one. The sample yields tens of thousands of clones, around 94% seen once. The sample was peripheral blood, taken in the third trimester of pregnancy. The source is a female donor with multiple sclerosis, enrolled in a pregnancy study.

The V and J genes are TRBV9 and TRBJ2-5; D uncertain. The ends were cut back, 0 bases at V and 3 bases at J, with 6 bases in the middle. Germline V gives CDR1 SGDLS, CDR2 YYNGEE. The CDR3 spans 13 residues. The CDR3 DNA reads TGTGCCAGCAGCGTAGACGGAGAAGAGACCCAGTACTTC. Amino acid sequence: CASSVDGEETQYF. Full variable domain (missing parts from reference TRBV9 and TRBJ2-5): DSGVTQTPKHLITATGQRVTLRCSPRSGDLSVYWYQQSLDQGLQFLIQYYNGEERAKGNILERFSAQQFPDLHSELNLSSLELGDSALYFCASSVDGEETQYFGPGTRLLVL.

The CDR3 region has the DNA TGTGCCAGCAGTGAATTAGTGGAGGGAATGGATGGCTACACCTTC. Translated, it gives CASSELVEGMDGYTF. The V gene is TRBV25-1, the J gene TRBJ1-2, with D unclear. This CDR3 has 15 amino acids. Looked up from germline, CDR1 is MGHDK and CDR2 is SYGVNS. V lost 1 base and J lost 6, with 15 bases in between.

The J gene is TRBJ2-2, the V gene TRBV9; weak D call: TRBD1 (5 bases). CDR3 size: 15 residues. V was pared by 1 base and J by 4 bases, with 11 bases between. Germline CDR1 reads SGDLS; CDR2 reads YYNGEE. The CDR3 loop is CASSVQGSVTGELFF. The CDR3 nucleotides are TGTGCCAGCAGCGTACAGGGATCGGTCACCGGGGAGCTGTTTTTT.

The chain joins TRBV7-8 to TRBJ2-5; tentative D call: TRBD1 (7 bases). Trimming removed 5 bases from V and 2 bases from J, with 18 bases in between. Germline CDR1 reads SGHVS; CDR2 reads FQNEAQ. The CDR3 has 16 amino acids. For the CDR3, the DNA is TGTGCCAGCAGCACACCCGCGGGACAGACACAAGAGACCCAGTACTTC. It translates to CASSTPAGQTQETQYF. Full variable domain (rest looked up from reference TRBV7-8 and TRBJ2-5): GAGVSQSPRYKVAKRGQDVALRCDPISGHVSLFWYQQALGQGPEFLTYFQNEAQLDKSGLPSDRFFAERPEGSVSTLKIQRTQQEDSAVYLCASSTPAGQTQETQYFGPGTRLLVL.

The chain is built from TRBV9 and TRBJ1-1; D might be TRBD1 (5 bases). Germline V gene lookup returns CDR1 SGDLS and CDR2 YYNGEE. V lost 4 bases and J lost 4, with 20 bases in between. The CDR3 covers 16 residues. CDR3 in amino acids: CASSFGHHEYSTEAFF. In DNA form, the CDR3 reads TGTGCCAGCAGCTTTGGACACCATGAATATAGCACTGAAGCTTTCTTT.